The clone carrying this T cell receptor beta chain was detected only a few times. No antigen is known for it. The entry originates in a study of beta chain features in type 1 diabetes. Study summary: Taken together, all samples contributed nearly 110 million examined sorted cells. Study findings and constraints: TCRB CDR3 length was moderately but significantly reduced in all four CD4+ subsets of Type 1 diabetes patients. An over-representation of cells with high TCR expression could result from cDNA sequencing.

Investigators reverse transcribed all isolated RNA, so they sequenced expressed TCRB transcripts. Reads from naive, central memory and regulatory T cell samples averaged about 3.9 million. Assay: immunoSEQ multiplex PCR; the TCRdb copy retains only in-frame clones and omits some. In the table there are about 660,000 clones, about an eighth of which are singletons. The length of the CDR3 is 13 residues. CDR1 MDHEN and CDR2 SYDVKM come from the germline V gene. The V end lost 4 bases, the J end lost 4 bases, and 10 bases lay between the germline ends. The chain uses TRBV28 and TRBJ1-2, with no clear D. Sequencing was done on a sample of naive CD4+ T cells from blood. The clonotype comes from a man in his late teens or twenties with type 1 diabetes. Written as DNA, the CDR3 is TGTGCCAGCAGTTCCCCGAGGGTCTATGGCTACACCTTC. It specifies CASSSPRVYGYTF.